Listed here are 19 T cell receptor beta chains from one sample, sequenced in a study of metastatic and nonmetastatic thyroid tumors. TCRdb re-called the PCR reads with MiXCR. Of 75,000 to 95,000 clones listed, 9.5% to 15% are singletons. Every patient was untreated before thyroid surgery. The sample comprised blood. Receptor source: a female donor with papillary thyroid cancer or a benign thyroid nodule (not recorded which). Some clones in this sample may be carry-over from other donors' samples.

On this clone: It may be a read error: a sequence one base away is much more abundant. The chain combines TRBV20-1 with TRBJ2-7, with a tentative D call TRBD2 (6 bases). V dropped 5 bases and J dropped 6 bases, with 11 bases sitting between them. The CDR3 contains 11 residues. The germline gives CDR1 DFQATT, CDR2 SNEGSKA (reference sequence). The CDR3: CSASTSTEQYF. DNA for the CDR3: TGCAGTGCTTCAACTAGCACCGAGCAGTACTTC.

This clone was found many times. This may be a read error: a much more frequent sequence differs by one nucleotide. The CDR3 DNA is TGTGCCAACAGTATGGGACAGGGGGCGAACGGCTACACCTTC. This encodes CANSMGQGANGYTF. The rearrangement uses TRBV12-3 or TRBV12-4 and TRBJ1-2; 12 nucleotides align to TRBD1. CDR3 length: 14 amino acids.

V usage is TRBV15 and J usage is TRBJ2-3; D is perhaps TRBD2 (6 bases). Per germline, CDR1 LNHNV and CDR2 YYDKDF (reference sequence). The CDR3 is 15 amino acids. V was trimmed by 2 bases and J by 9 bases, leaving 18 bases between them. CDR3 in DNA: TGTGCCACCAGCAGACGTACTAGGGCGGGGTACACGCAGTATTTT. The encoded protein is CATSRRTRAGYTQYF.

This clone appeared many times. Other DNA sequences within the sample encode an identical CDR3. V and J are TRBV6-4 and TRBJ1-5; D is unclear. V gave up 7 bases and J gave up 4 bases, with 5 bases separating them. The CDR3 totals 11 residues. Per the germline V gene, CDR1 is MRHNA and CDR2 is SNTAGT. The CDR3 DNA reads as TGTGCCAGCACAGCAAATCAGCCCCAGCATTTT. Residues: CASTANQPQHF.

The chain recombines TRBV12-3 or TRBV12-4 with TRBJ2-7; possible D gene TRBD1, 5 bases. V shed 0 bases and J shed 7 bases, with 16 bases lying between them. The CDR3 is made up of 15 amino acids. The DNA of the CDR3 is TGTGCCAGCAGTTTAGCCGGCACTGGGGCTAGGGAGCAGTACTTC. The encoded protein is CASSLAGTGAREQYF.

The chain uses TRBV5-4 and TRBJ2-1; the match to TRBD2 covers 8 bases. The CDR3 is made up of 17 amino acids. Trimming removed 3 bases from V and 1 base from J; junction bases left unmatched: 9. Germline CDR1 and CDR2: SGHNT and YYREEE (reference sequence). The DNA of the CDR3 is TGTGCCAGCAGCTCCCGAGGACTAGCCGTATCCTACAATGAGCAGTTCTTC. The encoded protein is CASSSRGLAVSYNEQFF.

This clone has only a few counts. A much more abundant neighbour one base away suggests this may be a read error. CDR3 region: CASSLELPGGGNTF. CDR3 DNA sequence: TGTGCCAGCAGCTTAGAGTTGCCAGGGGGTGGCAACACCTTC. V gene TRBV7-9 combines with J gene TRBJ1-2; 7 nucleotides align to TRBD1. The CDR3 is 14 amino acids. Germline-derived CDR1 and CDR2 are SEHNR and FQNEAQ (reference sequence).

CDR3 amino acids: CSAPADMNTEAFF. CDR3 sequence (DNA): TGCAGTGCCCCTGCGGACATGAACACTGAAGCTTTCTTT. V is TRBV20-1 and J is TRBJ1-1; D is possibly TRBD1 (5 bases). CDR3 length: 13 amino acids. V lost 6 bases and J 0 bases, leaving 11 bases between the germline ends. Germline assignment: CDR1 DFQATT and CDR2 SNEGSKA (reference sequence).

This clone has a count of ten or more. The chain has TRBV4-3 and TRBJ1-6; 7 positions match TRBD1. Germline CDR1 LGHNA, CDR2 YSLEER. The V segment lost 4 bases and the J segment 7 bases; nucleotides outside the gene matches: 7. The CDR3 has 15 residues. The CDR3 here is CASSRETGVNSPLHF. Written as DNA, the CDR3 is TGCGCCAGCAGCCGTGAAACAGGGGTAAATTCACCCCTCCACTTT.

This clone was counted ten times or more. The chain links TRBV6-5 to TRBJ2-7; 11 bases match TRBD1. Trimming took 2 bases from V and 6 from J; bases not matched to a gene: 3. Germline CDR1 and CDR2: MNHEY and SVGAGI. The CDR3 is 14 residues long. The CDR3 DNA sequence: TGTGCCAGCAGTTACGGACAGGGGGCGGGCGAGCAGTACTTC. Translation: CASSYGQGAGEQYF.

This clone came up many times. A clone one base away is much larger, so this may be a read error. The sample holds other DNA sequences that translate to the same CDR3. CDR3 bases: TGTGCCACCAGCAGAGATCTCCCGGGGGCTGGCCAGCCCCAGCATTTT. The encoded protein is CATSRDLPGAGQPQHF. The chain combines TRBV15 with TRBJ1-5, with D perhaps TRBD1 (6 bases). The CDR3 totals 16 residues. V shed 0 bases and J shed 7 bases, with 16 bases lying between them. Germline CDR1 is LNHNV and CDR2 is YYDKDF (reference sequence).

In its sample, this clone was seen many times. CDR3 nucleotides: TGCAGTGCGCATCTAGCGGAAAGCTCCTACGAGCAGTACTTC. It is translated as CSAHLAESSYEQYF. This chain links TRBV20-1 with TRBJ2-7, with TRBD2 matching over 7 bases. CDR1 and CDR2 from the germline V gene are DFQATT and SNEGSKA (reference sequence). CDR3 length: 14 residues. Trimming at V came to 6 bases and at J to 0 bases, leaving 8 bases not matched to a gene.

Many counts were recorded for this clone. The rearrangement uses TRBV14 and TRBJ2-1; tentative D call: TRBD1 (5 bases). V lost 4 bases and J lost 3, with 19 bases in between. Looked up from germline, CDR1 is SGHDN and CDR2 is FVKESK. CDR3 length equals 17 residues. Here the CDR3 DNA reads TGTGCCAGCAGCCCCCAAGGAGCGACAGACCACTACAATGAGCAGTTCTTC. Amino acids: CASSPQGATDHYNEQFF.

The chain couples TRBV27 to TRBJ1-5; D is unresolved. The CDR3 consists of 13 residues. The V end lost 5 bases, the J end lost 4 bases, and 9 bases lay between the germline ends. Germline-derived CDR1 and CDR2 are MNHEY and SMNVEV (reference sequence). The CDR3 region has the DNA TGTGCCAGCAGTCCCCAGTTAAATCAGCCCCAGCATTTT. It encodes CASSPQLNQPQHF.

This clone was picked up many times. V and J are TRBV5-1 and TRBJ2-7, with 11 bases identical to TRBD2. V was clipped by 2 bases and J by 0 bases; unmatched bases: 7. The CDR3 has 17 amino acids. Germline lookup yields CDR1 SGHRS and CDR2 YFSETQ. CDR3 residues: CASSFTGTSGTSYEQYF. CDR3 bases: TGCGCCAGCAGCTTTACCGGGACTAGCGGAACCTCCTACGAGCAGTACTTC.

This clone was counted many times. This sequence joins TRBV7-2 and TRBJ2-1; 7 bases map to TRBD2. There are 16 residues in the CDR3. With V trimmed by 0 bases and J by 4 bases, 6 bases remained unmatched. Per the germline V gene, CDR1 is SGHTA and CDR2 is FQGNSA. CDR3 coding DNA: TGTGCCAGCAGCTTAGCGGGAGGGCCGTATTACAATGAGCAGTTCTTC. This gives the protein CASSLAGGPYYNEQFF.

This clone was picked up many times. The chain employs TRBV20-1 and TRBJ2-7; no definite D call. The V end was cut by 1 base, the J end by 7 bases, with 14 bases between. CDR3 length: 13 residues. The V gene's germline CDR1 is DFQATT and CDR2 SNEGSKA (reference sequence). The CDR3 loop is CSARVGRWGEQYF. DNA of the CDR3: TGCAGTGCTAGAGTTGGCAGATGGGGTGAGCAGTACTTC.

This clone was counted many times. The CDR3 DNA sequence: TGTGCCAGTAGTCGGGGAGAGACCCAGTACTTC. Its translation is CASSRGETQYF. The gene calls are TRBV6-1 and TRBJ2-5; D is perhaps TRBD2 (5 bases). Germline V gene lookup returns CDR1 MNHNS and CDR2 SASEGT. With 9 bases removed from V and 4 bases from J, the gap between germline ends came to 9 bases. The CDR3 is 11 amino acids.

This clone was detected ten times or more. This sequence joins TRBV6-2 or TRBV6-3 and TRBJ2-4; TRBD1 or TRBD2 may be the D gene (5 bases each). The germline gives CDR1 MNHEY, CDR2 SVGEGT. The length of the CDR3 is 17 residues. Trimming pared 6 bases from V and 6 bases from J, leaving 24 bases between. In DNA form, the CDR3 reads TGTGCCAGCAGCTTTTCATCTACTGGGGGTCGTCCAAACATTCAGTACTTC. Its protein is CASSFSSTGGRPNIQYF.